One T cell receptor (beta chain) is described in this entry. The record originates from a study of technical replicates of blood from a few donors. This CDR3 is 13 amino acids long. V lost 1 base and J 7 bases, leaving 10 bases between the germline ends. The germline V gene encodes CDR1 SEHNR and CDR2 FQNEAQ (reference sequence). The protocol was immunoSEQ multiplex PCR, while the TCRdb copy is restricted to in-frame clones and leaves out a portion. Of about 62,000 clones in the sample, about nine tenths were seen once. The sequenced sample consisted of PBMCs. The chain uses TRBV7-9 and TRBJ1-2, with TRBD1 as a possible D gene (5 bases). This sequence originates from a human donor in good health. Some clones in this sample may be carry-over from other donors' samples. The CDR3 DNA sequence: TGTGCCAGCAGCTTAGTTGGAGGGGCTGGCTACACCTTC. It specifies CASSLVGGAGYTF.